The next 32 T cell receptor beta chains were all read from a single sample in a study of T cell responses to AZD1222 COVID-19 vaccine. Here immunoSEQ multiplex PCR was the method, and the copy in TCRdb shows in-frame clones only, minus some. The sample records more than 150,000 clones, about 90% being singletons. Sequencing used peripheral blood, obtained 28 days after the second AZD1222 dose. The receptors stem from an adult who received the AZD1222 COVID-19 vaccine.

This clone was seen once. This chain joins TRBV5-1 and TRBJ1-4, with D possibly matching TRBD1 (5 bases). The CDR3 has 15 residues. The germline V gene has CDR1 SGHRS and CDR2 YFSETQ. Trimming pared 0 bases from V and 2 bases from J, leaving 8 bases between. The CDR3 bases are TGCGCCAGCAGCTTGGGTGGGGGGACTAATGAAAAACTGTTTTTT. Encoded protein: CASSLGGGTNEKLFF. The whole variable domain, filled in from reference TRBV5-1 and TRBJ1-4, reads KAGVTQTPRYLIKTRGQQVTLSCSPISGHRSVSWYQQTPGQGLQFLFEYFSETQRNKGNFPGRFSGRQFSNSRSEMNVSTLELGDSALYLCASSLGGGTNEKLFFGSGTQLSVL.

The rearrangement links TRBV3-1 (or the pseudogene TRBV3-2) to TRBJ2-3; D remains ambiguous. The CDR3 loop spans 13 amino acids. V dropped 1 base and J dropped 8 bases, with 10 bases sitting between them. Germline CDR1 and CDR2: LGHDT and YNNKEL (reference sequence). CDR3 sequence: CASSQGSDGTQYF. In DNA, the CDR3 is TGTGCCAGCAGCCAAGGCTCGGATGGTACGCAGTATTTT.

The chain uses TRBV7-2 and TRBJ1-5, with a tentative D call TRBD1 (5 bases). This CDR3 region has 12 residues. Germline assignment: CDR1 SGHTA and CDR2 FQGNSA. The V end lost 5 bases, the J end lost 5 bases, and 7 bases lay between the germline ends. The CDR3 is CASSRGYQPQHF. In DNA form, the CDR3 reads TGTGCCAGCAGCCGGGGGTATCAGCCCCAGCATTTT.

The DNA of the CDR3 is TGTGCCAGCATCGACCGGGGGTTGAGCTATGGCTACACCTTC. This translates into CASIDRGLSYGYTF. The J gene is TRBJ1-2, the V gene TRBV6-5; tentative D call: TRBD1 (5 bases). V was clipped by 7 bases and J by 4 bases, with 16 bases between them. The CDR3 length is 14 residues. From germline, CDR1 is MNHEY and CDR2 SVGAGI.

The chain uses TRBV4-1 and TRBJ1-2; D uncertain. The CDR3 is 14 amino acids. CDR1 is MGHRA and CDR2 is YSYEKL in the germline V gene. With 7 bases removed from V and 5 bases from J, the gap between germline ends came to 17 bases. The CDR3 DNA follows: TGCGCCAGCACCTGGGCCCCGAATATTTATGGCTACACCTTC. Its translation is CASTWAPNIYGYTF.

The CDR3 spells CASSYSGLHTDTQYF. CDR3 DNA: TGTGCCAGCAGTTACTCGGGACTGCACACAGATACGCAGTATTTT. This chain links TRBV6-5 with TRBJ2-3; D is possibly TRBD2 (6 bases). Germline values: CDR1 MNHEY, CDR2 SVGAGI. With 0 bases removed from V and 2 bases from J, the gap between germline ends came to 9 bases. This CDR3 has 15 amino acids.

The chain recombines TRBV19 with TRBJ2-1; 12 bases are a match to TRBD2. Germline loops: CDR1 LNHDA, CDR2 SQIVND (reference sequence). The CDR3 length is 17 residues. After removal of 7 bases from V and 4 bases from J, the junction contained 11 bases not matched to a gene. CDR3 bases: TGTGCCAGTACTAATAGGGGGCTAGCGGGAGGGTACAATGAGCAGTTCTTC. It is translated as CASTNRGLAGGYNEQFF.

The rearrangement links TRBV7-3 to TRBJ2-1; 9 nucleotides match TRBD2. Germline CDR1 and CDR2: SGHTA and FQGTGA. This CDR3 spans 17 amino acids. Germline trimming cut 4 bases from V and 2 bases from J; bases unmatched to any gene: 9. This CDR3 is CASSSLGGGRAYNEQFF. In DNA, the CDR3 is TGTGCCAGCAGCTCCCTCGGGGGCGGGAGGGCCTACAATGAGCAGTTCTTC.

The chain combines TRBV3-1 (or the pseudogene TRBV3-2) with TRBJ1-2, with 10 bases lining up with TRBD1. CDR3 length: 13 amino acids. Germline CDR1 reads LGHDT; CDR2 reads YNNKEL (reference sequence). V gave up 6 bases and J gave up 8 bases; unmatched junction bases: 6. CDR3 sequence: CASRPDRGGGYTF. Here the CDR3 DNA reads TGTGCCAGCAGGCCGGACAGGGGGGGAGGCTACACCTTC.

The chain employs TRBV6-5 and TRBJ2-1; 12 bases agree with TRBD2. The CDR3 extends over 16 amino acids. CDR1 is MNHEY and CDR2 is SVGAGI in the germline V gene. V trimming: 0 bases; J trimming: 7 bases; junction bases outside the gene matches: 4. The CDR3 region has the DNA TGTGCCAGCAGTTACTCTCGGCTAGCGGGAGGGAATGAGCAGTTCTTC. Protein product: CASSYSRLAGGNEQFF.

The chain combines TRBV4-3 with TRBJ2-1; TRBD2 is a possible D gene (5 bases). The V gene lost 0 bases and the J gene lost 9 bases, with 24 bases spanning the gap. The CDR3 is 18 residues long. Germline assignment: CDR1 LGHNA and CDR2 YSLEER. This CDR3 is CASSQDGGIFTISSEQFF. Here the CDR3 DNA reads TGCGCCAGCAGCCAAGATGGAGGAATTTTTACAATTTCCAGTGAGCAGTTCTTC.

V and J are TRBV6-5 and TRBJ2-5; D is perhaps TRBD1 or TRBD2 (5 bases each). The V gene's germline CDR1 is MNHEY and CDR2 SVGAGI. The length of the CDR3 is 14 residues. Between the trimmed V and J ends, which lost 8 bases and 6 bases, there was a span of 19 bases. The CDR3, as DNA: TGTGCCAGCTCACTTTCGGGGACGGTGAAGACCCAGTACTTC. It is translated as CASSLSGTVKTQYF.

The V call is TRBV7-9, the J call TRBJ2-6; possible D gene TRBD1, 5 bases. CDR1 is SEHNR and CDR2 is FQNEAQ in the germline V gene (reference sequence). Trimming stripped 2 bases from V and 0 bases from J, with 11 bases between. The CDR3 loop spans 17 amino acids. In DNA form, the CDR3 reads TGTGCCAGCAGCTTAATAGGGGCCTCCTCTGGGGCCAACGTCCTGACTTTC. Protein: CASSLIGASSGANVLTF.

The chain employs TRBV6-5 and TRBJ2-1; D is undetermined. V was shortened by 2 bases and J by 7 bases, with 9 bases between the two germline ends. This CDR3 spans 13 amino acids. Germline assignment: CDR1 MNHEY and CDR2 SVGAGI. The CDR3 spells CASSYTNGNEQFF. As DNA, the CDR3 is TGTGCCAGCAGTTACACGAATGGGAATGAGCAGTTCTTC.

The chain employs TRBV9 and TRBJ1-3; D unresolved. The germline gives CDR1 SGDLS, CDR2 YYNGEE. V was pared by 4 bases and J by 0 bases, with 14 bases between. This CDR3 comprises 16 residues. CDR3 sequence (DNA): TGTGCCAGCAGCCCGGAACACACACCCTCTGGAAACACCATATATTTT. This sequence encodes CASSPEHTPSGNTIYF.

The chain combines TRBV4-2 with TRBJ2-5, with TRBD1 as a possible D gene (5 bases). Germline values: CDR1 LGHNA, CDR2 YNFKEQ. Trimming stripped 5 bases from V and 5 bases from J, with 18 bases between. The CDR3 extends over 15 amino acids. The CDR3 nucleotides are TGTGCCAGCAGCTCATGGCTGGGGCCGGCGGAGACCCAGTACTTC. It yields the protein CASSSWLGPAETQYF.

V and J are TRBV15 and TRBJ1-6, with unresolved D. This CDR3 spans 12 amino acids. Trimming removed 3 bases at V and 9 bases at J, with 6 bases between. CDR1 is LNHNV and CDR2 is YYDKDF in the germline V gene (reference sequence). CDR3 nucleotides: TGTGCCACCAGCAGGGTGCTTTCACCCCTCCACTTT. Protein sequence: CATSRVLSPLHF.

This chain links TRBV11-1 with TRBJ1-1; D not resolved. This CDR3 region has 15 residues. The germline gives CDR1 SGHAT, CDR2 FQDESV (reference sequence). Trimming shortened V by 5 bases and J by 6 bases, and 19 bases separated the two germline ends. CDR3 loop: CASSNSRHPSSEAFF. CDR3 nucleotide sequence: TGTGCCAGCAGCAATTCCAGACACCCAAGCTCTGAAGCTTTCTTT.

The V and J genes are TRBV3-1 (or the pseudogene TRBV3-2) and TRBJ2-7; TRBD1 might be the D (6 bases). V was trimmed by 5 bases and J by 6 bases, leaving 14 bases between them. Germline V lookup: CDR1 LGHDT, CDR2 YNNKEL (reference sequence). The CDR3 sequence is 13 residues long. In DNA, the CDR3 is TGTGCCAGCAGCACCTACAGGGTTGGCGAGCAGTACTTC. Translated: CASSTYRVGEQYF.

The V and J genes are TRBV10-2 and TRBJ2-7; 11 bases are a match to TRBD2. CDR1 and CDR2 (germline): WSHSY, SAAADI. J was trimmed by 2 bases and V by 4 bases; bases with no gene match: 4. There are 15 residues in the CDR3. CDR3 DNA: TGCGCCAGCAGTGTAGCGGGAGGGACCCCCTACGAGCAGTACTTC. This translates into CASSVAGGTPYEQYF.

This clone has a single count. V is TRBV18 and J is TRBJ2-7, with TRBD1 matching 9 bases. The germline gives CDR1 KGHSH, CDR2 LQKENI. V shed 6 bases and J 6 bases; nucleotides not matched to a gene: 9. The CDR3 runs to 14 residues. The CDR3 bases are TGTGCCAGCTCCCCGGGACAGGGAATGGGCGAGCAGTACTTC. Protein product: CASSPGQGMGEQYF.

This clone came up a few times. The chain employs TRBV10-3 and TRBJ2-2, with 14 bases fitting TRBD2. The germline V gene encodes CDR1 ENHRY and CDR2 SYGVKD. The V gene end was trimmed by 10 bases and the J gene end by 1 base; junction bases not matched to a gene: 5. The length of the CDR3 is 16 residues. DNA of the CDR3: TGTGCCACTAAGGGGACTAGCGGGAGGAACACCGGGGAGCTGTTTTTT. This codes for CATKGTSGRNTGELFF.

The chain is built from TRBV30 and TRBJ1-6; possibly TRBD1 for D (5 bases). Germline assignment: CDR1 GTSNPN and CDR2 SVGIG (reference sequence). The CDR3 runs to 13 residues. V lost 5 bases and J 14 bases, leaving 19 bases between the germline ends. In nucleotides, the CDR3 is TGTGCCTGGGGGGCAGGGCCCGCTAGGACCCTCCACTTT. Encoded protein: CAWGAGPARTLHF.

The chain couples TRBV5-1 to TRBJ1-3; D perhaps matches TRBD1 (5 bases). The CDR3 runs to 16 residues. Trimming left V 0 bases short and J 0 bases short, with 10 bases between. Germline CDR1 reads SGHRS; CDR2 reads YFSETQ. CDR3 residues: CASSLAGGFSGNTIYF. CDR3 nucleotide sequence: TGCGCCAGCAGCTTGGCCGGGGGGTTCTCTGGAAACACCATATATTTT. Combining the CDR3 with reference TRBV5-1 and TRBJ1-3 gives the whole variable domain KAGVTQTPRYLIKTRGQQVTLSCSPISGHRSVSWYQQTPGQGLQFLFEYFSETQRNKGNFPGRFSGRQFSNSRSEMNVSTLELGDSALYLCASSLAGGFSGNTIYFGEGSWLTVV.

The chain joins TRBV10-3 to TRBJ2-2, with 13 bases matching TRBD2. Germline CDR1 ENHRY, CDR2 SYGVKD. V lost 10 bases, J lost 5 bases, and 10 bases stayed unmatched. This CDR3 is built from 16 residues. The CDR3 DNA follows: TGTGCCACCGATCGGACTAGCGGGGGAGGTACCGGGGAGCTGTTTTTT. This translates into CATDRTSGGGTGELFF.

This clone was counted once. This sequence joins TRBV18 and TRBJ1-2; D is perhaps TRBD1 (6 bases). CDR3 size: 14 residues. Trimming pared 6 bases from V and 8 bases from J, leaving 19 bases between. The germline V gene encodes CDR1 KGHSH and CDR2 LQKENI. CDR3 in DNA: TGTGCCAGCTCGGAGCTTACAGGGCGAGGAGGCTACACCTTC. It encodes CASSELTGRGGYTF.

The V call is TRBV28, the J call TRBJ1-5; maybe TRBD1 (5 bases). Trimming left V 6 bases short and J 0 bases short, with 9 bases between. The germline V gene has CDR1 MDHEN and CDR2 SYDVKM. The CDR3 loop spans 14 amino acids. CDR3 protein: CASRRDLSNQPQHF. In DNA form, the CDR3 reads TGTGCCAGCAGACGGGACCTTAGCAATCAGCCCCAGCATTTT.

V gene TRBV28 combines with J gene TRBJ1-5, with 10 bases matching TRBD1. From germline, CDR1 is MDHEN and CDR2 SYDVKM. Trimming cost V 5 bases and J 6 bases; bases outside gene matches: 10. There are 16 residues in the CDR3. The CDR3 spells CASSLHPGQGVQPQHF. In DNA, the CDR3 is TGTGCCAGCAGTCTCCACCCCGGACAGGGGGTTCAGCCCCAGCATTTT.

This clone has just one count. The chain recombines TRBV5-1 with TRBJ2-3, with TRBD2 matching 9 bases. The junction had 18 bases not matched to a gene; V was cut back by 4 bases and J by 3 bases. From germline, CDR1 is SGHRS and CDR2 YFSETQ. The length of the CDR3 is 19 residues. CDR3 in amino acids: CASSKHGGVAGVGTDTQYF. In DNA form, the CDR3 reads TGCGCCAGCAGCAAGCACGGTGGGGTAGCGGGAGTTGGAACAGATACGCAGTATTTT.

This clone was recorded only once. This chain uses TRBV19 with TRBJ1-5; D unclear. Trimming cost V 5 bases and J 3 bases, with 14 bases left between them. The CDR3 is 15 residues long. The V gene's germline CDR1 is LNHDA and CDR2 SQIVND (reference sequence). The chain's CDR3 is CASSSQAANNQPQHF. In DNA, the CDR3 is TGTGCCAGTAGTTCCCAGGCAGCCAACAATCAGCCCCAGCATTTT.

The chain recombines TRBV5-4 with TRBJ1-6; D gene ambiguous. The V end was cut by 0 bases, the J end by 0 bases, with 4 bases between. Germline V gives CDR1 SGHNT, CDR2 YYREEE (reference sequence). This CDR3 has 15 amino acids. CDR3 DNA: TGTGCCAGCAGCTTGGACAGCTCCTATAATTCACCCCTCCACTTT. Translated, it gives CASSLDSSYNSPLHF.

The chain is built from TRBV4-2 and TRBJ1-5; tentatively, D is TRBD1 (5 bases). Trimming took 4 bases from V and 7 from J, leaving 11 bases between them. CDR3 length equals 13 residues. The germline V gene encodes CDR1 LGHNA and CDR2 YNFKEQ. Here the CDR3 reads CASSRQGGQPQHF. DNA for the CDR3: TGTGCCAGCAGCCGGCAGGGAGGGCAGCCCCAGCATTTT.